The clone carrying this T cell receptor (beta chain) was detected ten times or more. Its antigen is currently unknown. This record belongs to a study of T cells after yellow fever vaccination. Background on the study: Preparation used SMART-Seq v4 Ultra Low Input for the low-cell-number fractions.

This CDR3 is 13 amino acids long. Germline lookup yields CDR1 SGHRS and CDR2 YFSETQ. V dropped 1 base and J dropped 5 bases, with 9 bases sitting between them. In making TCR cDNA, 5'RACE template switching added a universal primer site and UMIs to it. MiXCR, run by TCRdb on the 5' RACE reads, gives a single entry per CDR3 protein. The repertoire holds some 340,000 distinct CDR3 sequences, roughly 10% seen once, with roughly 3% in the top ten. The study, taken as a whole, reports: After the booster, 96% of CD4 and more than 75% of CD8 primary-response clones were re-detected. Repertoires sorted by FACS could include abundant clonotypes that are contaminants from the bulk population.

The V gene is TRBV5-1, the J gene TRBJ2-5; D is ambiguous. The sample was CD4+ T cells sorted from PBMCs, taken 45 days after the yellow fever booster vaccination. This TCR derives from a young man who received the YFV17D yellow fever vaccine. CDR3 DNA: TGCGCCAGCAGCTTGCCTGGGGATGAGACCCAGTACTTC. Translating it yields CASSLPGDETQYF.